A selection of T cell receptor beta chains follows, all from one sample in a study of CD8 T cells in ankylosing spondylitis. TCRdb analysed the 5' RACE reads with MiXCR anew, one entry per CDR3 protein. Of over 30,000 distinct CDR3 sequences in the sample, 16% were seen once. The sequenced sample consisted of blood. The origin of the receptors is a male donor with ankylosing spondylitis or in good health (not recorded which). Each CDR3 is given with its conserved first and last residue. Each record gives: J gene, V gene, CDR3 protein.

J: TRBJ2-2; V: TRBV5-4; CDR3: CASSLGSDTGELFF
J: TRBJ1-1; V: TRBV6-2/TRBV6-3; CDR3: CASSYRGDTEAFF
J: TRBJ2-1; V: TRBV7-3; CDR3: CASSPGQGNEQFF
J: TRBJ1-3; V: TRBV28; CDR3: CASSSPILVSGNTIYF
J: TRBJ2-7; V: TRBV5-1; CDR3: CASSLSGRTSYEQYF
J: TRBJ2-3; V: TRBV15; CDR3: CATSRVLDTQYF
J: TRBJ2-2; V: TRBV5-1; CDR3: CASSFRSTANTGELFF
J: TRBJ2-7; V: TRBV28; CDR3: CASSPAPYEQYF
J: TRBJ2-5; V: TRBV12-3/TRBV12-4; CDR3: CASSFIQPGGIGAQYF
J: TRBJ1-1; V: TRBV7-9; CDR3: CASSARGTGERTEAFF
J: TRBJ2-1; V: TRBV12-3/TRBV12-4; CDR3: CASSPGTSYNEQFF
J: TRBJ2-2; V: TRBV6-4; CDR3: CASSREATGELFF
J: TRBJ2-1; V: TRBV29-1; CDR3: CSVEAAGSSYNEQFF
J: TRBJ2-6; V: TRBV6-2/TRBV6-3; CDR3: CASSYSLAAPAGANVLTF
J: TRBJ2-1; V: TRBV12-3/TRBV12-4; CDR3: CASSAPSSRGEQFF
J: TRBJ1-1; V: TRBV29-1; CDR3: CSVDAQGDTEAFF
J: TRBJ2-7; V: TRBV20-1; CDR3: CSASGQGYEQYF
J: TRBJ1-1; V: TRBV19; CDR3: CASSIIGTEAFF
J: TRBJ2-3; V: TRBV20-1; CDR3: CSARDPWTSDNTDTQYF
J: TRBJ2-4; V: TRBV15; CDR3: CATSRDGQGGRSIQYF
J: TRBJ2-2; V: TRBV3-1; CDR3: CASTPGTANTGELFF
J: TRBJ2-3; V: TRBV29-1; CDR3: CSVDRDGTQYF